This note documents a single T cell receptor beta chain sequence. TCRdb's table, derived via immunoSEQ multiplex PCR, lists solely in-frame clones and lacks some. The table records more than 150,000 clones, 90% to 95% of them present only once. This record comes from a study of T cell responses to AZD1222 COVID-19 vaccine. The CDR3 length is 16 residues. V lost 0 bases and J lost 5; bases outside the gene matches: 8. Germline CDR1 is SGHNT and CDR2 is YYREEE (reference sequence). The V and J genes are TRBV5-4 and TRBJ2-1, with 7 bases identical to TRBD2. This receptor was identified in an adult who received the AZD1222 COVID-19 vaccine. The sequenced sample was peripheral blood, obtained 28 days after the second AZD1222 dose. The CDR3 region is CASSLDASGPNNEQFF. The CDR3 DNA sequence: TGTGCCAGCAGCTTGGATGCTAGCGGACCGAACAATGAGCAGTTCTTC.